What follows are 2 T cell receptor beta chains derived from one specimen sequenced in a study of T-cell reconstitution after alpha-beta-depleted transplantation in children. This sample's TCRbeta library carried unique molecular identifier barcodes. Using its own MiXCR run on the PCR reads, TCRdb lists one record per CDR3 protein. Of more than 200,000 distinct CDR3 sequences in the sample, 9.7% are singletons; the top ten hold about 5.4%. The input for sequencing was PBMCs from the stem cell graft donor, taken from the stem cell graft. Every receptor here comes from a human donor who donated a stem cell graft to a child with SCID.

This clonotype occurred many times. The chain couples TRBV7-9 to TRBJ1-2; D gene uncertain. In germline, CDR1 is SEHNR, CDR2 FQNEAQ (reference sequence). V was pared by 0 bases and J by 4 bases, with 12 bases between. The CDR3 length is 15 residues. The CDR3 sequence: CASSLARISTYGYTF. CDR3 sequence (DNA): TGTGCCAGCAGCTTAGCCAGAATATCAACCTATGGCTACACCTTC. Looking up the rest from reference TRBV7-9 and TRBJ1-2 gives the full variable domain: DTGVSQNPRHKITKRGQNVTFRCDPISEHNRLYWYRQTLGQGPEFLTYFQNEAQLEKSRLLSDRFSAERPKGSFSTLEIQRTEQGDSAMYLCASSLARISTYGYTFGSGTRLTVV.

The sample holds many counts of this clonotype. The chain couples TRBV20-1 to TRBJ1-2, with D tentatively TRBD1 (6 bases). V shed 0 bases and J shed 4 bases, with 12 bases lying between them. The CDR3 consists of 14 residues. Germline CDR1 and CDR2: DFQATT and SNEGSKA (reference sequence). CDR3 in amino acids: CSAREVGGSYGYTF. The CDR3 nucleotides read TGCAGTGCTAGAGAAGTAGGGGGTTCCTATGGCTACACCTTC.